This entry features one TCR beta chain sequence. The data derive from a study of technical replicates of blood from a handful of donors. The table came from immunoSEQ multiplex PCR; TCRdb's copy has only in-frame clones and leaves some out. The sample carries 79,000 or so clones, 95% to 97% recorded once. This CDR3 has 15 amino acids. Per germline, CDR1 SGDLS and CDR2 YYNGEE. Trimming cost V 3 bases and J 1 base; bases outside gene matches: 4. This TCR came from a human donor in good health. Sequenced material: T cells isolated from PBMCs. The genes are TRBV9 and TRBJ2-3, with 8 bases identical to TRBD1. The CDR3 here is CASSALGQGTDTQYF. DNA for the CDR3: TGTGCCAGCAGCGCGCTGGGACAGGGCACAGATACGCAGTATTTT.